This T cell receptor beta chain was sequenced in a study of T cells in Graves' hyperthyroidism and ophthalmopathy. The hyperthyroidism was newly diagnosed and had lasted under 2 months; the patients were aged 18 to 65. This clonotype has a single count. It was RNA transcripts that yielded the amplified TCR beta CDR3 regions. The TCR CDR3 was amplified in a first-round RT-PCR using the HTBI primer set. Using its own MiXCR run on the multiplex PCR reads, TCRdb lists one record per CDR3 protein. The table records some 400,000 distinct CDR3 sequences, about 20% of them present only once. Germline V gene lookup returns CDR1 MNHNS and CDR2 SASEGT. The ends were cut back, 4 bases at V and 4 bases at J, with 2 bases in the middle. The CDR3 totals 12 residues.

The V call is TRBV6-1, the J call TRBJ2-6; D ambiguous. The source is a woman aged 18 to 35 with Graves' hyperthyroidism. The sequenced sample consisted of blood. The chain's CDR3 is CASSAGANVLTF. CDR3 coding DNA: TGTGCCAGCAGTGCCGGGGCCAACGTCCTGACTTTC.